The clone carrying this T cell receptor beta chain was found a few times. Its antigen is unidentified. Attachment of unique molecular identifiers to individual cDNA molecules was performed in the library. As handled by the study authors: A per-sample median of around 88,000 TCRs was observed, with counts ranging from 23,224 to 690,600. TCRdb itself ran the RACE reads through MiXCR, one entry per CDR3 protein. The V and J calls reflect TCRdb's pipeline rather than the authors' work. The sample records around 380,000 distinct CDR3 sequences, 4.8% being singletons. Described time point: patch test 1, 2 weeks after DPC sensitization. The treatment denotes: therapeutic diphenylcyclopropenone sensitization with weekly scalp DPC. These data belong to a study of human T cells and chemical hapten exposure. Overall study context: Per-sample variation in TCR yield stemmed mainly from small pooled library volume differences. Study-wide points: Relative to controls, expanded TCRs formed significantly more large CDR3 similarity clusters.

Deletions cut 5 bases from V and 5 bases from J, with 12 bases between. The length of the CDR3 is 13 residues. Per the germline V gene, CDR1 is SEHNR and CDR2 is FQNEAQ (reference sequence). The TCR originated in a woman aged 50 to 60 with alopecia areata. Some clones in this sample may be carry-over from other donors' samples. Source: whole blood, taken in connection with sensitization to the hapten diphenylcyclopropenone (DPC). The chain links TRBV7-9 to TRBJ1-1; possible D gene TRBD1, 6 bases. The CDR3 protein is CASSNQQGTEAFF. DNA of the CDR3: TGTGCCAGCAGCAATCAACAGGGAACTGAAGCTTTCTTT.